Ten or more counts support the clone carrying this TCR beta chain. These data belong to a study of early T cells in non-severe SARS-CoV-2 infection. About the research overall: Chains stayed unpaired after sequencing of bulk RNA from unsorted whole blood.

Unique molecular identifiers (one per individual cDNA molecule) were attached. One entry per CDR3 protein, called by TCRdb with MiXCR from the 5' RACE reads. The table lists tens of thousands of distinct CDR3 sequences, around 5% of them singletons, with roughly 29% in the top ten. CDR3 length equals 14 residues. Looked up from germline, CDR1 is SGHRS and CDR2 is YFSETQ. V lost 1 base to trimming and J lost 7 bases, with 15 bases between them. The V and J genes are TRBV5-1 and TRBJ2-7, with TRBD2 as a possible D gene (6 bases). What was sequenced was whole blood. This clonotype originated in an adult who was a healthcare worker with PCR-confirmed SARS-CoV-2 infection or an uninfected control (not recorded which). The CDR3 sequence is CASSLQGLGREQYF. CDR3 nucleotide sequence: TGCGCCAGCAGCTTGCAGGGACTGGGTAGGGAGCAGTACTTC.